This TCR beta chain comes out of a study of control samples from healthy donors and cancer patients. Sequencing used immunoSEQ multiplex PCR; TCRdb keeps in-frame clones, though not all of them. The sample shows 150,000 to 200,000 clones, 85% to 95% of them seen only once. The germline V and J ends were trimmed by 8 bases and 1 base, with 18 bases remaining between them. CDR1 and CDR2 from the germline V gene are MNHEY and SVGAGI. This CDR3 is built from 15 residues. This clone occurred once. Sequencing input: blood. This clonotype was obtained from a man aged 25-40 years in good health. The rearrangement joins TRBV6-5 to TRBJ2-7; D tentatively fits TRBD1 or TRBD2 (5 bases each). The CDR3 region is CASPGDGVTSYEQYF. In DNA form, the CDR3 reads TGTGCCAGCCCCGGGGACGGGGTAACTTCCTACGAGCAGTACTTC.